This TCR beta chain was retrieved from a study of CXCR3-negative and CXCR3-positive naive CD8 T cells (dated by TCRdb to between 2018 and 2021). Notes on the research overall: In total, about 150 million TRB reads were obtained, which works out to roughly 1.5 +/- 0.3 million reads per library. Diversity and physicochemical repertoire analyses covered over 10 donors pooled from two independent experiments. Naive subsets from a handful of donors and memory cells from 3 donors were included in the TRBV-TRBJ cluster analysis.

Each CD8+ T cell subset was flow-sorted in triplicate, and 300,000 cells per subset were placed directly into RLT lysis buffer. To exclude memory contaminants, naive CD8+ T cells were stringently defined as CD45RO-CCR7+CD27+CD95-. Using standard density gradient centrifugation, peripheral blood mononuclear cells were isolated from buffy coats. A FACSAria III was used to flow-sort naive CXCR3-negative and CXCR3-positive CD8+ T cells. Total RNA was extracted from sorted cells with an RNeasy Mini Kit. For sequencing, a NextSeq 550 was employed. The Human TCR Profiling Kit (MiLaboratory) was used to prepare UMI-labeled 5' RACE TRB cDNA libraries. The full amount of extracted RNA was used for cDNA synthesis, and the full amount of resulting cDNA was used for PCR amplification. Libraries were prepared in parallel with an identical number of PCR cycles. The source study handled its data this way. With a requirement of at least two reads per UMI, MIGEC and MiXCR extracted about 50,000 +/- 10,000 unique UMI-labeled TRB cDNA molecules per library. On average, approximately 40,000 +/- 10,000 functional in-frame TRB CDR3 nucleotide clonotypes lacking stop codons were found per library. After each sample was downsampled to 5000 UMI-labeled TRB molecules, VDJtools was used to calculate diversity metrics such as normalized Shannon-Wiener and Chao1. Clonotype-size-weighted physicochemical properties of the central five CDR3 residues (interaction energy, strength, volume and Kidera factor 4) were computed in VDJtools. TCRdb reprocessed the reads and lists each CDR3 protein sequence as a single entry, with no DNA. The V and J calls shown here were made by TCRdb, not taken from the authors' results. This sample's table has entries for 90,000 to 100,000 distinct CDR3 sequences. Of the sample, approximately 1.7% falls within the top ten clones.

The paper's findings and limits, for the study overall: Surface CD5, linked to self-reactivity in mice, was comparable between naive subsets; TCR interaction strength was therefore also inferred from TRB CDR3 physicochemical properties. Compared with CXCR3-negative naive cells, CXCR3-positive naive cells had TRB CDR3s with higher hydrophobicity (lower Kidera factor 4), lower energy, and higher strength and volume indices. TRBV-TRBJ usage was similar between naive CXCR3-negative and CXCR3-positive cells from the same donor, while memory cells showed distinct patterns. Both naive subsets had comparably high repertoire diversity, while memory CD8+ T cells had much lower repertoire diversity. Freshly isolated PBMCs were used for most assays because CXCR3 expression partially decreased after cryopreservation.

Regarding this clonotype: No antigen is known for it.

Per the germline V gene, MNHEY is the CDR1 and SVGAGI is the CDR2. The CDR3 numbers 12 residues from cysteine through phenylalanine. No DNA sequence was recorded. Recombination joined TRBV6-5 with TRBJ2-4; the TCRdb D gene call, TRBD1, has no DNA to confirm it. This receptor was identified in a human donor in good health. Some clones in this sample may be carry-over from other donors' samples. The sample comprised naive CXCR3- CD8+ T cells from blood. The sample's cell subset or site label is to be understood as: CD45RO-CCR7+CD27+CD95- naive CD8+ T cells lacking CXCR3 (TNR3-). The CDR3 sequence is CAARGPKNIQYF.